The rows below give T cell receptor beta chains drawn from one sample of a study of shared clonotypes between healthy human individuals. Measured with immunoSEQ multiplex PCR; TCRdb has only the in-frame clones, and not every one. The top ten clones hold over 10% of a sample with about 470,000 clones, around 79% of them seen once. Sequencing input: PBMCs. The source of these receptors is a woman aged 40 to 50 in good health. Some clones in this sample may be carry-over from other donors' samples. The CDR3 runs from the conserved cysteine through the conserved F or W. Each record gives: V gene, clone size, J gene, CDR3 protein. The listing skips clone size in some rows; elsewhere it reads once, few, many or a size class.

>TRBV10-2|NA|TRBJ1-2
CASSEWDRGTYGYTF
>TRBV7-3|NA|TRBJ2-1
CASSLTAGSEQFF
>TRBV2|few|TRBJ2-7
CASSYGGEQYF
>TRBV5-4|NA|TRBJ2-7
CASSPGLAGSALYEQYF
>TRBV9|NA|TRBJ2-1
CASSDGSYNEQFF
>TRBV4-2|many|TRBJ2-2
CASSPQKWGESTGELFF
>TRBV7-3|NA|TRBJ1-1
CASTSGGQWDTEAFF
>TRBV19|NA|TRBJ2-1
CASTQGAGVTSGREYNEQFF
>TRBV5-1|NA|TRBJ2-7
CASSTNVAYEQYF
>TRBV28|NA|TRBJ2-7
CASSSRLLPWHEQYF